Below, 23 T cell receptor beta chains from the same sample are listed, as sequenced in a study of blood T cell repertoires in COVID-19. The repertoire was sequenced with immunoSEQ multiplex PCR; TCRdb's copy has only in-frame clones and lacks some. Here the sample spans 80,000 to 100,000 clones, 70% to 90% being singletons. The source material was peripheral blood. These receptors came from a human donor with COVID-19, enrolled during active disease. The donor label of this sample is uncertain.

The chain employs TRBV29-1 and TRBJ2-7; 9 positions agree with TRBD1. The V segment lost 2 bases and the J segment 5 bases; nucleotides outside the gene matches: 7. This CDR3 spans 14 amino acids. Germline V lookup: CDR1 SQVTM, CDR2 ANQGSEA. The DNA for the CDR3 is TGCAGCGTTGAAAGGACAGGGGAGGGGGACGAGCAGTACTTC. It translates to CSVERTGEGDEQYF.

This sequence joins TRBV2 and TRBJ2-1; 8 bases match TRBD2. Trimming cost V 10 bases and J 0 bases; bases outside gene matches: 2. The CDR3 has 13 amino acids. CDR1 SNHLY and CDR2 FYNNEI come from the germline V gene. The CDR3 loop reads CATGGDSYNEQFF. The CDR3 DNA reads as TGTGCCACCGGGGGGGACTCCTACAATGAGCAGTTCTTC. Looking up the rest from reference TRBV2 and TRBJ2-1 gives the full variable domain: EPEVTQTPSHQVTQMGQEVILRCVPISNHLYFYWYRQILGQKVEFLVSFYNNEISEKSEIFDDQFSVERPDGSNFTLKIRSTKLEDSAMYFCATGGDSYNEQFFGPGTRLTVL.

This rearrangement joins TRBV4-2 to TRBJ2-7; 13 positions agree with TRBD2. The CDR3 spans 17 residues. V shed 2 bases, J shed 6 bases, and the junction held 10 bases outside the gene matches. Germline V gives CDR1 LGHNA, CDR2 YNFKEQ. CDR3 sequence reads: CASSQKTSGGALGEQYF. The CDR3 nucleotides are TGTGCCAGCAGCCAAAAAACTAGCGGGGGGGCCCTGGGCGAGCAGTACTTC.

The chain recombines TRBV27 with TRBJ2-1; 16 nucleotides align to TRBD2. Germline V CDR1 and CDR2: MNHEY, SMNVEV (reference sequence). The CDR3 sequence is 19 residues long. Trimming took 3 bases from V and 8 from J; bases not matched to a gene: 13. The CDR3 region is CASSFRALQGLAGGHEQFF. The CDR3 DNA sequence: TGTGCCAGCAGTTTTCGAGCCTTGCAGGGACTAGCGGGAGGGCATGAGCAGTTCTTC.

V usage is TRBV28 and J usage is TRBJ2-1, with 9 bases identical to TRBD1. V lost 6 bases, J lost 10 bases, and 10 bases stayed unmatched. This CDR3 spans 14 amino acids. Germline assignment: CDR1 MDHEN and CDR2 SYDVKM. The CDR3 region is CASRSGTGLYEQFF. The CDR3 bases are TGTGCCAGCAGGTCCGGGACAGGGTTGTACGAGCAGTTCTTC.

V and J are TRBV6-5 and TRBJ2-7, with 10 positions matching TRBD2. Germline CDR1 MNHEY, CDR2 SVGAGI. V lost 5 bases and J lost 6; bases outside the gene matches: 7. The CDR3 is 14 amino acids. DNA of the CDR3: TGTGCCAGCAGTACCCTAGCGGGAGTGATCGAGCAGTACTTC. It specifies CASSTLAGVIEQYF.

V and J are TRBV13 and TRBJ1-2; the D is unclear. This CDR3 contains 14 residues. V dropped 5 bases and J dropped 4 bases, with 14 bases sitting between them. Germline V CDR1 and CDR2: PRHDT, FYEKMQ (reference sequence). The CDR3 region has the DNA TGTGCCAGCAGCCCTGGCCCGGAGTTCTATGGCTACACCTTC. Amino acids: CASSPGPEFYGYTF.

V is TRBV15 and J is TRBJ1-1; 12 bases map to TRBD1. Trimming took 0 bases from V and 0 from J; bases not matched to a gene: 8. This CDR3 has 19 residues. CDR1 is LNHNV and CDR2 is YYDKDF in the germline V gene (reference sequence). This chain's CDR3 is CATSRDQRDRGQVNTEAFF. The DNA for the CDR3 is TGTGCCACCAGCAGAGATCAACGGGACAGGGGGCAGGTGAACACTGAAGCTTTCTTT.

The J gene is TRBJ1-1, the V gene TRBV6-6, with D tentatively TRBD1 (5 bases). The CDR3 has 13 amino acids. Germline V gene data show CDR1 as MNHNY and CDR2 as SVGAGI (reference sequence). Trimming pared 3 bases from V and 2 bases from J, leaving 7 bases between. CDR3 loop: CASSYGQNTEAFF. The CDR3 DNA reads TGTGCCAGCAGTTATGGACAAAACACTGAAGCTTTCTTT.

The CDR3 region is CASSFSRNPTGQETQYF. CDR3 coding DNA: TGTGCCAGCAGCTTTAGCCGGAATCCGACAGGGCAAGAGACCCAGTACTTC. The V call is TRBV9, the J call TRBJ2-5, with 7 bases fitting TRBD1. The V gene end was trimmed by 4 bases and the J gene end by 2 bases; junction bases not matched to a gene: 14. Germline V gene sequence: CDR1 SGDLS, CDR2 YYNGEE. CDR3 length: 17 amino acids.

V and J are TRBV9 and TRBJ2-7; 15 positions agree with TRBD2. J lost 5 bases, V lost 3 bases, and 9 bases had no gene match. CDR3 length equals 17 residues. The germline CDR1 and CDR2 sequences are SGDLS and YYNGEE. CDR3 DNA sequence: TGTGCCAGCAGCGCCTCCGGGACTAGCGGGGGGCTAAACGAGCAGTACTTC. Translated, it gives CASSASGTSGGLNEQYF.

The chain combines TRBV7-9 with TRBJ1-2, with 8 bases identical to TRBD1. Trimming at V came to 5 bases and at J to 6 bases, leaving 11 bases not matched to a gene. Germline lookup yields CDR1 SEHNR and CDR2 FQNEAQ (reference sequence). CDR3 length: 15 amino acids. The CDR3 nucleotides read TGTGCCAGCAGCCTATTAAATGGACAGGGCGATGGCTACACCTTC. Its translation: CASSLLNGQGDGYTF.

The chain combines TRBV4-1 with TRBJ2-5; 8 nucleotides align to TRBD2. Looked up from germline, CDR1 is MGHRA and CDR2 is YSYEKL. Germline trimming cut 10 bases from V and 0 bases from J; bases unmatched to any gene: 7. This CDR3 has 14 amino acids. CDR3 sequence reads: CATASGLNQETQYF. CDR3 DNA sequence: TGCGCCACCGCTAGCGGGTTAAACCAAGAGACCCAGTACTTC.

The gene calls are TRBV30 and TRBJ1-6; no clear D. Germline V lookup: CDR1 GTSNPN, CDR2 SVGIG (reference sequence). The CDR3 runs to 13 residues. Deletions cut 0 bases from V and 8 bases from J, with 8 bases between. CDR3 DNA sequence: TGTGCCTGGAGTGTGACCGCGGATTCACCCCTCCACTTT. This sequence encodes CAWSVTADSPLHF. The entire variable domain, with the rest obtained from reference TRBV30 and TRBJ1-6, is as follows: SQTIHQWPATLVQPVGSPLSLECTVEGTSNPNLYWYRQAAGRGLQLLFYSVGIGQISSEVPQNLSASRPQDRQFILSSKKLLLSDSGFYLCAWSVTADSPLHFGNGTRLTVT.

The chain has TRBV9 and TRBJ1-1; D gene unclear. V lost 0 bases and J lost 3, with 12 bases in between. This CDR3 region has 15 residues. From germline, CDR1 is SGDLS and CDR2 YYNGEE. In nucleotides, the CDR3 is TGTGCCAGCAGCGTAGGGGCCCGGGGTTACACTGAAGCTTTCTTT. This encodes CASSVGARGYTEAFF.

The chain has TRBV5-1 and TRBJ2-5; 7 bases align to TRBD1. The junction had 3 bases not matched to a gene; V was cut back by 1 base and J by 3 bases. CDR1 is SGHRS, CDR2 YFSETQ, per germline. This CDR3 spans 14 amino acids. In nucleotides, the CDR3 is TGCGCCAGCAGCTTGAGAGGGGGCGAAGAGACCCAGTACTTC. This translates into CASSLRGGEETQYF.

The chain joins TRBV7-3 to TRBJ1-2; weak D call: TRBD1 (5 bases). Germline CDR1 and CDR2: SGHTA and FQGTGA. The CDR3 spans 16 residues. Trimming removed 5 bases from V and 6 bases from J, with 22 bases in between. The CDR3 reads CASSRRGGERGDGYTF. In nucleotides, the CDR3 is TGTGCCAGCAGCCGAAGGGGAGGAGAGCGTGGCGATGGCTACACCTTC.

The chain joins TRBV7-9 to TRBJ1-2, with D perhaps matching TRBD1 (5 bases). V lost 5 bases, J lost 3 bases, and 19 bases lay in between. Germline V CDR1 and CDR2: SEHNR, FQNEAQ (reference sequence). CDR3 length: 16 residues. CDR3 sequence reads: CASSVRGGTADYGYTF. The DNA of the CDR3 is TGTGCCAGCAGCGTACGCGGGGGGACGGCCGACTATGGCTACACCTTC.

The V and J genes are TRBV7-9 and TRBJ2-7; a possible D gene is TRBD2 (6 bases). The CDR3 is 14 amino acids. Trimming stripped 3 bases from V and 2 bases from J, with 11 bases between. The germline V gene has CDR1 SEHNR and CDR2 FQNEAQ (reference sequence). The CDR3 coding sequence is TGTGCCAGCAGCTTGGCGGGACGTACCTACGAGCAGTACTTC. Encoded protein: CASSLAGRTYEQYF.

The chain employs TRBV6-5 and TRBJ2-1; 7 bases map to TRBD1. After removal of 4 bases from V and 5 bases from J, the junction contained 5 bases not matched to a gene. The CDR3 extends over 14 amino acids. Germline CDR1 MNHEY, CDR2 SVGAGI. Here the CDR3 DNA reads TGTGCCAGCAGTTTCGGGACAGCCAACAATGAGCAGTTCTTC. This gives the protein CASSFGTANNEQFF.

The J gene is TRBJ2-7, the V gene TRBV4-2, with 9 positions matching TRBD2. Trimming took 3 bases from V and 3 from J; bases not matched to a gene: 12. The CDR3 runs to 17 residues. Germline V gives CDR1 LGHNA, CDR2 YNFKEQ. This chain's CDR3 is CASSHGNGVAGVYEQYF. In DNA, the CDR3 is TGTGCCAGCAGCCACGGAAATGGAGTAGCGGGGGTCTACGAGCAGTACTTC.

V is TRBV10-1 and J is TRBJ2-7; TRBD1 matches 8 bases. Trimming removed 0 bases from V and 0 bases from J; junction bases left unmatched: 7. Germline V gene lookup returns CDR1 WNHNN and CDR2 SYGVQD (reference sequence). CDR3 length equals 17 residues. CDR3 nucleotides: TGCGCCAGCAGTGAGTCGATTTTGGGACAGGTCTCCTACGAGCAGTACTTC. Its protein product is CASSESILGQVSYEQYF.

V and J are TRBV7-7 and TRBJ1-4; D is unclear. Germline V gene sequence: CDR1 SSHAT, CDR2 FNYEAQ (reference sequence). Trimming removed 3 bases from V and 5 bases from J, with 7 bases in between. The CDR3 covers 13 residues. For the CDR3, the DNA is TGTGCCAGCAGCTTGAGGCCAAATGAAAAACTGTTTTTT. This encodes CASSLRPNEKLFF.